Here is one T cell receptor beta chain with its context. Its antigen remains unknown. The source of the sample is a study of shared clonotypes between healthy human individuals. Study-level results: Sequencing depth was expected to affect clonotype sharing among donors. Genetic and exposure-history diversity was limited by the small donor number.

The repertoire was sequenced with immunoSEQ multiplex PCR; TCRdb's copy has only in-frame clones and lacks some. Of more than 2 million clones listed, under 97% are singletons. The CDR3 covers 12 residues. The germline CDR1 and CDR2 sequences are KGHSH and LQKENI. Trimming took 3 bases from V and 7 from J, leaving 9 bases between them. Sequenced material: naive CD4+ T cells sorted from blood. Regarding subset: CD45RA+ positively selected. V is TRBV18 and J is TRBJ1-1; D remains ambiguous. The source is a man aged 18 to 35 in good health. CDR3 amino acids: CASSPATDEAFF. For the CDR3, the DNA is TGTGCCAGCTCACCGGCCACAGATGAAGCTTTCTTT.